Reported below is one TCR beta chain. This clone was seen a few times. The antigen it binds to is not known. Base qualities are missing; no much larger clone stands one base away. Libraries were constructed by the immunoSEQ multiplex PCR assay. For the multiplex PCR, a mixture combining 60 forward primers for TCR Vbeta segments and 13 reverse primers for TCR Jbeta segments was used. The CDR3 region of rearranged TCR beta genes was amplified from genomic DNA by a multiplex PCR assay. The amplified TCR beta libraries were sequenced on the Illumina HiSeq System as 87-base-pair reads. In the paper's pipeline: In a later analysis, tens of millions of unique TCR beta chains were counted across the 500 to 850 repertoires, and roughly 11 million of these chains were shared by at least two donors. Raw reads were error-corrected and collapsed into unique sequences by a nearest-neighbor algorithm in which closely related sequences were merged to remove PCR and sequencing errors. CDR3 sequences were aligned to IMGT reference sequences to assign V, D and J gene segments. For a sequence to be retained, at least a six-nucleotide match to both a V gene segment and a J gene segment was required. A rearrangement was called productive if the CDR3 had no stop codons and remained in frame with V and J, and every other rearrangement was called non-productive. Following IMGT convention, CDR3 was defined as the stretch from the second conserved V-encoded cysteine to the conserved J-encoded phenylalanine. The earlier analysis of some 540 of the donors excluded any sequence lacking an unambiguous match to a single V gene segment. An earlier analysis of a few hundred of the donors called V segments functional above 56.7% productive rearrangements and segregating when the between-donor standard deviation exceeded 5%. A statistical classification framework was built to diagnose cytomegalovirus status from the catalog of TCR beta chain sequences. A later analysis assigned V and J genes by comparing TCR nucleotide sequences with IMGT/GENE-DB human TR gene sequences. The TCRdist pipeline was used in a later analysis to assign CDR3 sequences and most-parsimonious VDJ recombination scenarios. In a later analysis, every TCR beta chain was defined by the combination of its CDR3 amino acid sequence and its V-gene family, and reads without a unique V-gene family were dropped. In a later analysis, 450 to 600 highly shared, low-generation-probability nucleotide sequences were removed to address suspected cross-contamination and a sequencing artifact. For each public chain, a later analysis derived a clonal expansion index from normalized ranks of inferred template counts within each repertoire. A later analysis computed generation probabilities with a VDJ recombination model fitted to out-of-frame rearrangements, and checked the results against IGoR. In a later analysis, TCR-TCR, TCR-HLA and TCR-CMV co-occurrence was scored with hypergeometric tests, and a repertoire-size bias correction was applied to TCR pairs. In a later analysis, false discovery rates were estimated by permuting HLA or CMV assignments 20 times. In a later analysis, co-occurring TCRs were grouped with DBSCAN, and TCRdist sequence similarity was added when clustering was performed within HLA-allele-positive subsets. Co-occurrence clustering excluded repertoires with fewer than 30,000 or more than 120,000 public chains, plus five with anomalous nucleotide sharing. TCRdb took this table from immuneACCESS and kept in-frame rearrangements with V and J called. Such tables lack part of the clones; where checked against another copy, unresolved V genes explain under half of the gap, and the rest is unexplained. The V and J calls and clone size are taken from that table; D and trimming were inferred from the DNA. This sample comprises 150,000 to 200,000 clones, 80% to 90% of them detected only once. The top ten hold 6.5% to 7.5% of the sample.

This sample is part of a study of cytomegalovirus exposure and HLA in healthy donors (dated by TCRdb to the late 2010s). With regard to the full study: An earlier analysis of 587 of the donors reported 250 to 350 Gb of sequence data and more than 90 million unique TCR beta sequences from roughly 200 million T cells. About 300 gigabases of sequencing data and approximately 80 million unique TCR sequences were included in an early release covering roughly 600 HLA-typed donors. Of the roughly 400 genotyped donors, approximately 83% fell in the genetic ancestry cluster associated with self-reported Caucasian donors. The aim of the study was to test whether cataloging public T cell receptors could identify signatures of past pathogen exposure. The study used immunosequencing to profile the T cell repertoires of under 700 subjects and linked those repertoires to cytomegalovirus serostatus. In addition to the first cohort of 666 subjects, a separate validation cohort of around 110 different subjects was used. To predict cytomegalovirus infection status, the study combined high-throughput TCR immunosequencing, statistical association of individual TCRs with disease status, and machine learning. A later analysis re-examined previously published TCR beta repertoires from several hundred donors and added high-resolution HLA genotyping to investigate patterns of TCR occurrence. Rather than drawing on any new phenotypic data, the later analysis identified candidate immune exposures from TCR beta sequences and the way those sequences occurred across donors. An earlier analysis of about 600 of the donors used high-throughput TCR beta sequencing to judge whether each TCR beta V gene segment behaved as functional or pseudogenic. Alongside the repertoire data, information on donor age, sex, ethnicity and CMV serostatus was compiled. In a later genetic analysis, genome-wide SNP genotypes for about three fifths of the roughly 670 donors were used, and that subset was treated as a discovery cohort. Every repertoire in the discovery cohort had been generated on one and the same sequencing platform. Both class I and class II loci were covered by HLA typing, at four-digit resolution. The number of donors typed differed by locus, with 629-630 for A, B, C, DRB1 and DQB1, roughly 550 for DQA1, 606 for DPA1, and under 490 for DPB1. A few DR-DQ haplotypes were handled as single units for association and clustering because linkage in the cohort was strong. On average, around 230,000 unique TCR beta nucleotide sequences were sequenced per donor among fewer than 500 genotyped donors of the cohort, with roughly 20% of those sequences being non-productive. The study at large found these results: In a later analysis, the rate of TCR association differed among HLA loci, with DRB1 alleles having the most associated TCRs and HLA-C alleles having the fewest. Compared with the roughly 710-donor mean, donors in an Asian-associated ancestry cluster had fewer N-insertions in productive TCRs, according to a later genetic analysis. Because counts were too low, seventeen rarely observed V segments, including chromosome 9 orphons, were excluded from the earlier analysis of 587 of the donors. The only immune exposure information available for the cohort was CMV serostatus. A further reported finding was that TCR beta sequences accurately predicted the HLA-A and HLA-B alleles for most subjects in the first cohort. When HLA alleles, especially DR and DQ, strongly co-occurred, TCR associations were difficult to assign to individual alleles. In a later analysis, HLA-associated TCR beta chains were found to be more clonally expanded and to have lower generation probabilities than equally common non-associated chains. A later analysis found that most CMV-associated TCR beta chains appeared HLA-restricted, with HLA associations seemingly driven largely by CMV exposure. A group of highly shared sequence variants was considered likely to be a technical artifact of the sequencing pipeline. In a later analysis, some 18,000 TCR beta sequences were associated with specific HLA alleles at a false discovery rate of 0.05. The study gave a list of 150 to 200 TCR beta chains associated with cytomegalovirus. A few of the identified cytomegalovirus-associated TCR beta chains were confirmed in vitro to be specific for cytomegalovirus antigens. In an earlier analysis of 587 of the donors, most TCR beta V segments appeared in productive rearrangements about 87% or about 30% of the time, broadly matching IMGT annotations. The authors suggested that the approach could potentially be generalized to other disease states and immunological phenotypes. Correlated functional status among segregating V segments might be attributable to linkage disequilibrium, but an unknown experimental factor could not be ruled out. Most TCR sequences were seen in very few donors, while some public TCRs were found in many individuals. Because HLA typing was unavailable for some donors at each locus, only the typed subset was used in association tests. In this cohort, only TCR beta chains were sequenced, and detectable features were limited by the absence of alpha or paired-chain data. In both the original and validation cohorts, the classifier was reported to diagnose cytomegalovirus status with high specificity and sensitivity. In a later analysis, several top co-occurrence clusters were reported to appear linked to parvovirus B19, influenza, CMV and Epstein-Barr virus. V-gene and J-gene trimming of TCR beta chains was associated with a missense DCLRE1C variant in a later genetic analysis, and the association was replicated in an independent cohort. Presence/absence analyses assumed roughly uniform sequencing depth across donors, an assumption that may not hold. The 87-base-pair reads could not distinguish some IMGT-functional V segments, including TRBV6-2 and TRBV6-3, so those segments were excluded.

The V end loses 5 bases and the J end loses 1 base, and a stretch of 16 bases separates them. The germline V gene yields SGHTA for CDR1 and FQGTGA for CDR2. The CDR3 spans 16 residues, from the cysteine through the phenylalanine. The only DNA kept is the CDR3, 48 bases in frame from the first base. In total, 600 or so healthy bone marrow donors made up the cohort. At the time of sampling, every cohort member was nominally healthy, though immune exposures that went unrecorded were likely present. The donor tested CMV seropositive and was one of the 289 seropositive cohort members. Each donor provided a peripheral blood sample, and peripheral blood mononuclear cells were used for TCR beta sequencing. The Qiagen DNeasy Blood Extraction Kit was used to extract genomic DNA from the blood cell samples.

This receptor was taken from a woman aged 30 to 39 in good health and CMV-seropositive. The sequenced material came from PBMCs. The sequence joins TRBV7-3 to TRBJ2-3; a tentative D match to TRBD2 spans 7 bases. The sequence in DNA is TGTGCCAGCAGCACGGGGGCGGGGAGGGGCACAGATACGCAGTATTTT. Its protein reads: CASSTGAGRGTDTQYF.